This TCR beta chain was recovered during a study of T cell repertoires in cytomegalovirus infection. Study at large: Based on public TCR beta signatures, there were indications of CMV infection and of a matching HLA type.

Study-wide findings and caveats: What dominated the ex vivo response were HLA-C-restricted CMV-specific TCR beta clonotypes. Carriage of CMV together with the relevant HLA was identifiable through cumulative public TCR beta family frequency.

About this clonotype itself: Antigen: not known.

The CDR3 covers 15 residues. The V gene's germline CDR1 is SGHTA and CDR2 FQGNSA. V was cut by 1 base and J by 4 bases, with 12 bases left in between. TCRdb re-called the reads with MiXCR, one entry per CDR3 protein. The sample comprises 400,000 or so distinct CDR3 sequences, about a sixth of which are singletons, and roughly 8.7% rests with the top ten. The chain joins TRBV7-2 to TRBJ2-3; no clear D. This TCR derives from a human donor in good health (CMV status not recorded). Some clones in this sample may be carry-over from other donors' samples. Material for sequencing was PBMCs. In DNA form, the CDR3 reads TGTGCCAGCAGCTTAGTATCTGGAATGGCAGATACGCAGTATTTT. Its protein product is CASSLVSGMADTQYF.